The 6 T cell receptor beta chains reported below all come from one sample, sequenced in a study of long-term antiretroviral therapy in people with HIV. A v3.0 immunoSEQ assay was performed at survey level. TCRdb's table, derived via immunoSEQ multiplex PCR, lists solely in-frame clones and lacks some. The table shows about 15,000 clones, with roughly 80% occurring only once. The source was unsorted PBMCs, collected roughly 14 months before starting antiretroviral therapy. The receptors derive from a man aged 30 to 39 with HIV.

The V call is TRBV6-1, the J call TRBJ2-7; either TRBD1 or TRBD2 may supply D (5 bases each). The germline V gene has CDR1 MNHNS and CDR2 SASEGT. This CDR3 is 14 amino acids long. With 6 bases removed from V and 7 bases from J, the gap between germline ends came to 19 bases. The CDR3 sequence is CASSLRGPPGEQYF. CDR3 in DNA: TGTGCCAGCAGCCTACGGGGCCCGCCAGGGGAGCAGTACTTC.

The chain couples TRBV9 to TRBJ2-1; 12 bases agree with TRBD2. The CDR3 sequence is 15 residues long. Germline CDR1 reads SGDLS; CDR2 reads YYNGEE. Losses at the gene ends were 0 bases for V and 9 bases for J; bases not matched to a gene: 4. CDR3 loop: CASSVASGRAGEQFF. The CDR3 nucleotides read TGTGCCAGCAGCGTAGCTAGCGGGAGGGCGGGTGAGCAGTTCTTC.

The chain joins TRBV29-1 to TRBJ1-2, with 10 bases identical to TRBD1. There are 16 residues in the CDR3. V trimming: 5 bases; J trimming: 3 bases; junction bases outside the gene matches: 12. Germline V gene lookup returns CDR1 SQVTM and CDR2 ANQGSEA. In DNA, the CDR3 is TGCAGCGTTTTCCGGGACAGGGGTTCGGTAGACTATGGCTACACCTTC. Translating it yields CSVFRDRGSVDYGYTF.

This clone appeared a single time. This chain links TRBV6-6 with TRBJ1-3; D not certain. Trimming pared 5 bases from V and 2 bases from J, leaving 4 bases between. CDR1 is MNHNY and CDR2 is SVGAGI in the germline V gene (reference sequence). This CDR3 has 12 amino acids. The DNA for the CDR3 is TGTGCCAGCAGTATTACTGGAAACACCATATATTTT. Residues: CASSITGNTIYF.

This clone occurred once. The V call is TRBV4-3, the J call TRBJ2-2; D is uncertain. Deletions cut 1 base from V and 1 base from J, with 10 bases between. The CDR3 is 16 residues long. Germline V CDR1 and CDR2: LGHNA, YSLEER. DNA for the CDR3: TGCGCCAGCAGCCAAGCTCAGGACCAGAACACCGGGGAGCTGTTTTTT. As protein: CASSQAQDQNTGELFF.

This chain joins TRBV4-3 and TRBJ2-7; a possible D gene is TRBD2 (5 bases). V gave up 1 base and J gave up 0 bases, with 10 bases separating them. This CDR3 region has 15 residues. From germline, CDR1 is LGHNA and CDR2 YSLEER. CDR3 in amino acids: CASSQGTVRSYEQYF. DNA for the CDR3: TGCGCCAGCAGCCAAGGGACTGTCCGCTCCTACGAGCAGTACTTC.